This TCR beta chain was documented in a study of T cell responses to AZD1222 COVID-19 vaccine. Comment on this clone: What it recognizes is unknown.

This CDR3 region has 12 residues. The V and J ends lost 6 bases and 3 bases, in that order; junction bases with no gene match: 3. Looked up from germline, CDR1 is GTSNPN and CDR2 is SVGIG (reference sequence). Only in-frame clones appear in the TCRdb table, and some are missing; sequencing was by immunoSEQ multiplex PCR. The sample lists 150,000 or so clones, approximately 90% occurring once. Findings and caveats of the study: Only 5 or 6 individuals given AZD1222 were seropositive at baseline. Clonal diversity was possibly underestimated; the donors were predominantly white British and more often female.

The rearrangement uses TRBV30 and TRBJ1-1; 8 nucleotides line up with TRBD1. The sequenced sample was peripheral blood, obtained 28 days after the second dose of the MenACWY control vaccine. The receptor was derived from an adult who received the MenACWY meningococcal vaccine as a control. CDR3 region: CACPTGDTEAFF. The CDR3 DNA follows: TGTGCCTGCCCGACAGGGGACACTGAAGCTTTCTTT.